A single sample gave rise to the 4 T cell receptor beta chains below, sequenced in a study of regulatory T cells in long-lasting Graves disease. Sequencing libraries for TCR beta were prepared with iRepertoire HTBI primers and Arm-PCR of CDR3 regions. TCRdb analysed the multiplex PCR reads with MiXCR anew, one entry per CDR3 protein. Among 400,000 to 450,000 distinct CDR3 sequences, about 16% were seen once, and the ten largest hold over 8.5%. Documented time point: newly diagnosed GD, antithyroid drugs for less than 3 months. Construction of the TCR library relied on RNA isolated from PBMCs. In addition, the sample was reused for a study of T cells in Graves' hyperthyroidism and ophthalmopathy.

The sequences come from peripheral blood mononuclear cells (PBMCs), collected at new diagnosis, from a patient treated with antithyroid drugs. These receptors came from a woman aged 25 to 45 with Graves disease.

V and J are TRBV30 and TRBJ2-1; D is perhaps TRBD2 (6 bases). The DNA end favors TRBJ2-5, so the J call may be wrong. The CDR3 spans 13 residues. In germline, CDR1 is GTSNPN, CDR2 SVGIG (reference sequence). The DNA for the CDR3 is TGTGCCTGGAGTGGGGGGGATTTCGAGACCCAGTACTTC. Residues: CAWSGGDFETQYF.

V gene TRBV6-5 combines with J gene TRBJ2-7; D is undetermined. V was clipped by 2 bases and J by 4 bases, with 9 bases between them. This CDR3 contains 13 residues. The germline CDR1 and CDR2 sequences are MNHEY and SVGAGI. The CDR3, as DNA: TGTGCCAGCAGTTACCTGCAGTCATACGAGCAGTACTTC. Protein product: CASSYLQSYEQYF.

This clonotype occurred many times. This rearrangement joins TRBV7-9 to TRBJ2-7; either TRBD1 or TRBD2 may supply D (5 bases each). This CDR3 has 16 residues. The V gene's germline CDR1 is SEHNR and CDR2 FQNEAQ (reference sequence). The V and J ends lost 5 bases and 0 bases respectively, with 17 bases between them. The CDR3 nucleotides read TGTGCCAGCAGCCTGGGGGTTGCAGGGAGCTCCTACGAGCAGTACTTC. Its protein product is CASSLGVAGSSYEQYF.

This clonotype was seen many times. The chain combines TRBV2 with TRBJ2-1; 9 bases line up with TRBD2. The CDR3 has 18 amino acids. The junction had 16 bases not matched to a gene; V was cut back by 8 bases and J by 2 bases. Germline V gene data show CDR1 as SNHLY and CDR2 as FYNNEI. The CDR3 spells CASFPKSWTSEAYNEQFF. The CDR3 DNA reads TGTGCCAGCTTCCCGAAGTCCTGGACTAGCGAGGCCTACAATGAGCAGTTCTTC.